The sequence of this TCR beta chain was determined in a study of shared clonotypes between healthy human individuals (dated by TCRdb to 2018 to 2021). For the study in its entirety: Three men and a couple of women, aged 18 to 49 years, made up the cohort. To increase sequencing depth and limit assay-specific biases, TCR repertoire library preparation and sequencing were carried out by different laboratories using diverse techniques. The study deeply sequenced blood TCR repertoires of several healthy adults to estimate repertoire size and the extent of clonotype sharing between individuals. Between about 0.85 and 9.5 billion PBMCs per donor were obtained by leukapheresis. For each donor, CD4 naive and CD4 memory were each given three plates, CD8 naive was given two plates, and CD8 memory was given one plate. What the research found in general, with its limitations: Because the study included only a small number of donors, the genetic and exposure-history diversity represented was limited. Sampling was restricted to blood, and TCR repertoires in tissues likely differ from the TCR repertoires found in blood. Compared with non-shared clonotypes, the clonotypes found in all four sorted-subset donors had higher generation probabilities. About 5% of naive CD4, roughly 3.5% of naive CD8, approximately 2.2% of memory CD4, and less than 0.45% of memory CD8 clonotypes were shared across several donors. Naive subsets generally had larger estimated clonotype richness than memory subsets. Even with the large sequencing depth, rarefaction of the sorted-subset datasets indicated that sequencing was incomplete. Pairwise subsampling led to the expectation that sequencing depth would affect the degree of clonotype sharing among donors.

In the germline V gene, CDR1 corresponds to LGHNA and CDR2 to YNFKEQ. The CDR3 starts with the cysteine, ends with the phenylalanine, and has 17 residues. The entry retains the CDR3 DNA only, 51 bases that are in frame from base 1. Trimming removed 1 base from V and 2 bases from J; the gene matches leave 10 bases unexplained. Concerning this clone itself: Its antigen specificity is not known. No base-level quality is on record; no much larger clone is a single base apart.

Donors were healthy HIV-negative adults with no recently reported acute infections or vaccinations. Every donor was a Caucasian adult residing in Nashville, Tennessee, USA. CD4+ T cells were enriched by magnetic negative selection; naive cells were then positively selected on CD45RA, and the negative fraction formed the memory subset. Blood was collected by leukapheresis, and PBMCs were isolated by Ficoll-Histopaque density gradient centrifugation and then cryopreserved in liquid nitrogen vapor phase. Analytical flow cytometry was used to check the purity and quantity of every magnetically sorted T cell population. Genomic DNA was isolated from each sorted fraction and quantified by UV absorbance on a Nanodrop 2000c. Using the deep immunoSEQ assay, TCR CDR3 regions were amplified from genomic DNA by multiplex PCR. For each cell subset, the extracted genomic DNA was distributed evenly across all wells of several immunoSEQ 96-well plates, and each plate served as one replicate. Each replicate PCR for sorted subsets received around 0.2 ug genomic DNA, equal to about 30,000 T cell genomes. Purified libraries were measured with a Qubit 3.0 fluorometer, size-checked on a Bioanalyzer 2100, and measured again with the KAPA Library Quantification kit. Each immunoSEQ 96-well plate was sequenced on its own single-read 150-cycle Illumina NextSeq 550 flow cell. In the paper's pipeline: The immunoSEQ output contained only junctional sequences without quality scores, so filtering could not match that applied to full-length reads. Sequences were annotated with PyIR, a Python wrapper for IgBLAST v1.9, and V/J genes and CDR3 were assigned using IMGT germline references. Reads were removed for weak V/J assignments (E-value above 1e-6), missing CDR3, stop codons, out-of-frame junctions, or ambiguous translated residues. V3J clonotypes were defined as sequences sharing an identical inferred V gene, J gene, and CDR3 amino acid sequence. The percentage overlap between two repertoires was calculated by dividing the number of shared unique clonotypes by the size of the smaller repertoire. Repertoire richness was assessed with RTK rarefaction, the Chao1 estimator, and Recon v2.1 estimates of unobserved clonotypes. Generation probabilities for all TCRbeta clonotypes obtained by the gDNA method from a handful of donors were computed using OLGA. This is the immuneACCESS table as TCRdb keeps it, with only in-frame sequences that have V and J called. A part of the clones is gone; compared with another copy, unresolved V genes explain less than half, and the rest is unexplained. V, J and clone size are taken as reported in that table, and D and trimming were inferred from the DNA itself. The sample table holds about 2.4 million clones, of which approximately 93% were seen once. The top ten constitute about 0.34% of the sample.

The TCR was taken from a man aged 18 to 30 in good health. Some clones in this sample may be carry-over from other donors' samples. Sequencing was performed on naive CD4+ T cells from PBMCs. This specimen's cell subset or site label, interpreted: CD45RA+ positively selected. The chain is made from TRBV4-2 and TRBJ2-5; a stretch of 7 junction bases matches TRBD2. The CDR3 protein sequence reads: CASSQGFSSGKQETQYF. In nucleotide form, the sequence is TGTGCCAGCAGCCAAGGATTCTCTAGCGGTAAACAAGAGACCCAGTACTTC.